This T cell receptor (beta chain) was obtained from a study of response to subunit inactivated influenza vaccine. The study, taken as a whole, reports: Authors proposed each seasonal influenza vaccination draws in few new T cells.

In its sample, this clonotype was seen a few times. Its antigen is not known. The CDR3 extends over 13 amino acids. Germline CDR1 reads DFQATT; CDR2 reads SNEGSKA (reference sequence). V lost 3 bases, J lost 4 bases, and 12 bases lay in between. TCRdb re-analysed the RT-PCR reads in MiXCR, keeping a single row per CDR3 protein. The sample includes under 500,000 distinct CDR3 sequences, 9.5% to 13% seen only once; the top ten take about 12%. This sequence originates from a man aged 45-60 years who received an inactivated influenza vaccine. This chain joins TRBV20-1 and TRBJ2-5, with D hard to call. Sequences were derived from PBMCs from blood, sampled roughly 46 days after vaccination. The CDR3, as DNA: TGCAGTGCTAGCGCGGTCTCGCGAGAGACCCAGTACTTC. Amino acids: CSASAVSRETQYF.